The T cell receptor beta chain described here comes from a study of CD8+CD57+ T cells in acquired aplastic anemia. General study results and limits: Patients and controls were not found to differ significantly in CD8+ Simpson's diversity.

Profiles of TCR beta VDJ and CDR3 were generated from a genomic DNA template. TCRdb itself ran the reads through MiXCR, one entry per CDR3 protein. The sample has some 150,000 distinct CDR3 sequences, 40% to 50% seen once. It was patients with CD8+CD57+ cell expansion by flow cytometry who were chosen for sequencing. Severe acquired aplastic anemia was present in every patient. The blood sampling took place in patients who had so far received no therapy. The CDR3 loop spans 15 amino acids. Per germline, CDR1 SGHAT and CDR2 FQNNGV. Trimming pared 6 bases from V and 3 bases from J, leaving 12 bases between. This clonotype was seen ten or more times. What it recognizes is unknown.

Sequenced sample: sorted CD4+, CD8+, or CD8+CD57+ T cells (not recorded which) from PBMCs. This chain connects TRBV11-2 to TRBJ2-6, with unresolved D. This TCR derives from a human donor with aplastic anemia. The CDR3 region is CASSPAGRGANVLTF. The CDR3 DNA is TGTGCCAGCAGTCCGGCCGGCCGTGGGGCCAACGTCCTGACTTTC.